This entry describes one TCR beta chain. The antigen remains undetermined. This sample was included in a study of Ad26.COV2.S vaccination and SARS-CoV-2 variants. The CDR3 is made up of 16 amino acids. The V end lost 0 bases, the J end lost 0 bases, and 10 bases lay between the germline ends. CDR1 and CDR2 (germline): SGHTS, YDEGEE. TCRdb's copy holds only in-frame clones and misses some; the assay was immunoSEQ multiplex PCR. The sample lists 120,000 to 150,000 clones; 86% were seen once. Study-level results: With respect to non-spike TCR breadth, vaccine and placebo recipients were similar. Breadth and depth estimates from TCRs may understate total T cell responses.

The rearrangement uses TRBV5-8 and TRBJ1-5; unclear D gene. Sequences were derived from peripheral blood, sampled after recovery from COVID-19. The clonotype comes from a human donor who had recovered from COVID-19. The CDR3 DNA reads as TGTGCCAGCAGCTTGGGGTCCAGCTATAGCAATCAGCCCCAGCATTTT. This sequence encodes CASSLGSSYSNQPQHF.